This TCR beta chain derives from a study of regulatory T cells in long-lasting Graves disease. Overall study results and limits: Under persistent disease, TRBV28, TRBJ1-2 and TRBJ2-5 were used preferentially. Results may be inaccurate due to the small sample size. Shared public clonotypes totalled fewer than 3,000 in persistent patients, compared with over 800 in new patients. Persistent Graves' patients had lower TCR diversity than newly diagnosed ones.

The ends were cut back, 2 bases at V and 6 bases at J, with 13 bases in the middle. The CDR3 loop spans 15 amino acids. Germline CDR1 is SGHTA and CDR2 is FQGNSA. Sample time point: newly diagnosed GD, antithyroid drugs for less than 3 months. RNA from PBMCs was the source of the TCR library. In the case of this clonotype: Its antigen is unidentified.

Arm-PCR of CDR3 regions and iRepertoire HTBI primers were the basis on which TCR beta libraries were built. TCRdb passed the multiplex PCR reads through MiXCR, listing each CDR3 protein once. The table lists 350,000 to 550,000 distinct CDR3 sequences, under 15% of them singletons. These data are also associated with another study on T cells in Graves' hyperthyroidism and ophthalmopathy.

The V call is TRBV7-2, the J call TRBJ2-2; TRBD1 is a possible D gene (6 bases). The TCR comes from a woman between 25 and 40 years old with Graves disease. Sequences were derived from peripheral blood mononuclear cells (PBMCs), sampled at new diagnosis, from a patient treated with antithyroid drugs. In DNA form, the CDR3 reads TGTGCCAGCAGCTTAATAGGGGGAGTGGCCGGGGAGCTGTTTTTT. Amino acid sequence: CASSLIGGVAGELFF.